These 31 T cell receptor beta chains share one sample of origin, sequenced in a study of T cell responses to AZD1222 COVID-19 vaccine. The repertoire was sequenced with immunoSEQ multiplex PCR; TCRdb's copy has only in-frame clones and lacks some. The sample has over 75,000 clones; around 86% are singletons. This specimen consisted of peripheral blood, obtained on day 0 of AZD1222 vaccination. These receptors came from an adult in good health.

The rearrangement links TRBV7-8 to TRBJ2-5; 11 bases fit TRBD2. Germline assignment: CDR1 SGHVS and CDR2 FQNEAQ. J was trimmed by 0 bases and V by 1 base; bases with no gene match: 10. This CDR3 has 19 residues. CDR3 in DNA: TGTGCCAGCAGCTTAGGGGGGACTAGCGGAGAATTGTACCAAGAGACCCAGTACTTC. It is translated as CASSLGGTSGELYQETQYF.

The chain joins TRBV30 to TRBJ1-2; D remains unclear. The CDR3 sequence is 13 residues long. Germline CDR1 reads GTSNPN; CDR2 reads SVGIG (reference sequence). V was shortened by 0 bases and J by 3 bases, with 8 bases between the two germline ends. The CDR3 DNA reads as TGTGCCTGGAGTGTTCAGGTTGACTATGGCTACACCTTC. Translated: CAWSVQVDYGYTF.

This chain links TRBV18 with TRBJ2-7; the D is unclear. There are 15 residues in the CDR3. Trimming pared 0 bases from V and 5 bases from J, leaving 14 bases between. CDR1 is KGHSH, CDR2 LQKENI, per germline. The CDR3 spells CASSPPGKRSDEQYF. The CDR3, as DNA: TGTGCCAGCTCACCACCAGGGAAGAGATCTGACGAGCAGTACTTC.

The chain carries TRBV9 and TRBJ1-2, with unresolved D. Trimming removed 5 bases from V and 6 bases from J, with 14 bases in between. Germline V gives CDR1 SGDLS, CDR2 YYNGEE. CDR3 length: 13 residues. The CDR3 DNA follows: TGTGCCAGCAGGTCTGGGGTATGGGATGGCTACACCTTC. Residues: CASRSGVWDGYTF.

The V gene is TRBV18, the J gene TRBJ1-4, with 7 bases fitting TRBD1. The CDR3 is made up of 15 amino acids. The V segment lost 3 bases and the J segment 2 bases; nucleotides outside the gene matches: 3. The germline CDR1 and CDR2 sequences are KGHSH and LQKENI. The CDR3 sequence is CASSPLQGTNEKLFF. CDR3 DNA sequence: TGTGCCAGCTCACCTTTACAGGGGACTAATGAAAAACTGTTTTTT.

The chain employs TRBV19 and TRBJ2-7; TRBD1 or TRBD2 may be the D gene (5 bases each). The length of the CDR3 is 16 residues. Trimming stripped 3 bases from V and 2 bases from J, with 17 bases between. Germline assignment: CDR1 LNHDA and CDR2 SQIVND (reference sequence). CDR3 loop: CASSILLGTAAYEQYF. The CDR3 DNA is TGTGCCAGTAGTATTCTTCTCGGGACGGCCGCCTACGAGCAGTACTTC. Variable domain in full (rest from reference TRBV19 and TRBJ2-7): DGGITQSPKYLFRKEGQNVTLSCEQNLNHDAMYWYRQDPGQGLRLIYYSQIVNDFQKGDIAEGYSVSREKKESFPLTVTSAQKNPTAFYLCASSILLGTAAYEQYFGPGTRLTVT.

In this sample, this clone turned up once. This sequence joins TRBV2 and TRBJ2-5, with 7 nucleotides matching TRBD1. Looked up from germline, CDR1 is SNHLY and CDR2 is FYNNEI. J gave up 2 bases and V 3 bases, and 3 bases lay outside the gene matches. CDR3 length equals 14 residues. CDR3 in amino acids: CASSEQGQQETQYF. For the CDR3, the DNA is TGTGCCAGCAGTGAGCAGGGACAGCAAGAGACCCAGTACTTC. Full variable domain (outside the CDR3, taken from reference TRBV2 and TRBJ2-5): EPEVTQTPSHQVTQMGQEVILRCVPISNHLYFYWYRQILGQKVEFLVSFYNNEISEKSEIFDDQFSVERPDGSNFTLKIRSTKLEDSAMYFCASSEQGQQETQYFGPGTRLLVL.

This sequence joins TRBV6-5 and TRBJ1-2; D remains unclear. This CDR3 comprises 15 residues. Trimming took 4 bases from V and 2 from J, leaving 14 bases between them. The germline V gene encodes CDR1 MNHEY and CDR2 SVGAGI. The CDR3 reads CASSFQALGNYGYTF. The DNA for the CDR3 is TGTGCCAGCAGTTTCCAAGCGTTGGGGAACTATGGCTACACCTTC.

This rearrangement joins TRBV4-1 to TRBJ2-5, with no clear D. CDR3 size: 15 residues. Trimming stripped 5 bases from V and 1 base from J, with 14 bases between. Germline-derived CDR1 and CDR2 are MGHRA and YSYEKL. CDR3: CASSKSTDGQETQYF. As DNA, the CDR3 is TGCGCCAGCAGCAAGAGCACGGACGGCCAAGAGACCCAGTACTTC.

The genes are TRBV6-5 and TRBJ2-7; the match to TRBD1 covers 9 bases. Trimming at V came to 8 bases and at J to 2 bases, leaving 10 bases not matched to a gene. The CDR3 spans 15 residues. CDR1 and CDR2 from the germline V gene are MNHEY and SVGAGI. Here the CDR3 reads CASRETGQGTYEQYF. DNA of the CDR3: TGTGCCAGCCGCGAAACGGGACAGGGAACCTACGAGCAGTACTTC.

The V call is TRBV2, the J call TRBJ1-4; TRBD1 aligns across 8 bases. This CDR3 is built from 12 residues. CDR1 is SNHLY, CDR2 FYNNEI, per germline. The J segment lost 7 bases and the V segment lost 11 bases, leaving 6 bases of the junction unmatched. DNA of the CDR3: TGTGCCGCGGCCAGGGGGCGTGAAAAACTGTTTTTT. Its translation is CAAARGREKLFF.

J is TRBJ2-7 and V is TRBV6-2 or TRBV6-3; the match to TRBD1 covers 8 bases. Germline V gene data show CDR1 as MNHEY and CDR2 as SVGEGT. The CDR3 sequence is 12 residues long. J lost 9 bases, V lost 2 bases, and 3 bases had no gene match. CDR3 loop: CASSYPGQGQYF. As DNA, the CDR3 is TGTGCCAGCAGTTACCCCGGACAGGGGCAGTACTTC.

The chain's CDR3 is CASSLFHPGRAPAGLFF. In nucleotides, the CDR3 is TGTGCCAGCAGTTTATTCCACCCGGGACGGGCCCCGGCGGGACTGTTTTTT. V usage is TRBV27 and J usage is TRBJ1-4; a possible D gene is TRBD1 (5 bases). Germline assignment: CDR1 MNHEY and CDR2 SMNVEV (reference sequence). The CDR3 is made up of 17 amino acids. V shed 1 base and J shed 13 bases, with 25 bases lying between them.

The chain couples TRBV5-1 to TRBJ2-3, with 7 bases matching TRBD2. V shed 0 bases, J shed 2 bases, and the junction held 12 bases outside the gene matches. Germline values: CDR1 SGHRS, CDR2 YFSETQ. CDR3 size: 18 residues. The CDR3 nucleotides are TGCGCCAGCAGCTTGGCGTATGTGGGAGCGGGAAACACAGATACGCAGTATTTT. It specifies CASSLAYVGAGNTDTQYF. Together with reference TRBV5-1 and TRBJ2-3, the CDR3 gives the full variable domain: KAGVTQTPRYLIKTRGQQVTLSCSPISGHRSVSWYQQTPGQGLQFLFEYFSETQRNKGNFPGRFSGRQFSNSRSEMNVSTLELGDSALYLCASSLAYVGAGNTDTQYFGPGTRLTVL.

Concerning this clone itself: The junction departs from germline at one end; a sequencing error may be responsible. CDR3 sequence (DNA): TGCGCCAGCTCGATAGACATGAACACTGAAGCTTTCTTT. It yields the protein CASSIDMNTEAFF. V is TRBV2 and J is TRBJ1-1; D unclear. This CDR3 is built from 13 residues. Germline loops: CDR1 SNHLY, CDR2 FYNNEI.

The rearrangement uses TRBV11-2 and TRBJ1-3; TRBD1 matches 7 bases. This CDR3 comprises 17 residues. Germline values: CDR1 SGHAT, CDR2 FQNNGV. The V and J ends lost 4 bases and 0 bases, in that order; junction bases with no gene match: 9. The CDR3 spells CASSSFRDSISGNTIYF. Here the CDR3 DNA reads TGTGCCAGCAGCTCTTTCCGGGACAGCATCTCTGGAAACACCATATATTTT.

The chain uses TRBV21-1 and TRBJ2-1; TRBD1 is the table's D call and was not checked against the DNA. TRBV21-1 is a pseudogene segment. The CDR3 has 13 residues. This CDR3 is CARTGGSYNEQFF. CDR3 coding DNA: TGTGCCCGGACAGGGGGCTCCTACAATGAGCAGTTCTTC.

V gene TRBV5-8 combines with J gene TRBJ1-1; TRBD1 might be the D (5 bases). Trimming took off 0 bases at V and 4 bases at J, with 13 bases between the two ends. CDR3 length equals 15 residues. The V gene's germline CDR1 is SGHTS and CDR2 YDEGEE. The CDR3 region is CASSLVRQGGTEAFF. The CDR3 region has the DNA TGTGCCAGCAGCTTGGTGAGGCAGGGTGGCACTGAAGCTTTCTTT.

The rearrangement joins TRBV12-3 or TRBV12-4 to TRBJ2-1, with TRBD1 as a possible D gene (6 bases). This CDR3 spans 13 amino acids. V was shortened by 3 bases and J by 8 bases, with 11 bases between the two germline ends. The CDR3 sequence: CASSFRGWDEQFF. In nucleotides, the CDR3 is TGTGCCAGCAGTTTTAGGGGGTGGGATGAGCAGTTCTTC.

The genes are TRBV27 and TRBJ1-2; 7 bases line up with TRBD1. Trimming cost V 10 bases and J 8 bases; bases outside gene matches: 19. Germline V gene sequence: CDR1 MNHEY, CDR2 SMNVEV (reference sequence). This CDR3 spans 15 amino acids. The DNA for the CDR3 is TGTGCCACCAGACGACAGGGAGGAATGGTGTTAGGCTACACCTTC. As protein: CATRRQGGMVLGYTF.

The V gene is TRBV6-4, the J gene TRBJ1-4; a possible D gene is TRBD1 (6 bases). CDR1 is MRHNA, CDR2 SNTAGT, per germline. V was shortened by 8 bases and J by 0 bases, with 10 bases between the two germline ends. The CDR3 runs 14 residues. CDR3 region: CASSRGATNEKLFF. The CDR3 DNA reads TGTGCCAGCTCGAGGGGGGCAACTAATGAAAAACTGTTTTTT.

Here the CDR3 DNA reads TGTGCCAGCAGTCGACAGGGGCTAAGTAGCTACGAGCAGTACTTC. This codes for CASSRQGLSSYEQYF. The chain has TRBV11-1 and TRBJ2-7; the match to TRBD1 covers 8 bases. J was trimmed by 3 bases and V by 6 bases; bases with no gene match: 10. Per the germline V gene, CDR1 is SGHAT and CDR2 is FQDESV (reference sequence). This CDR3 spans 15 amino acids.

This clone has only a few counts. The chain couples TRBV5-6 to TRBJ2-7; 9 bases line up with TRBD1. The CDR3 is 14 residues long. In germline, CDR1 is SGHDT, CDR2 YYEEEE. Trimming at V came to 4 bases and at J to 2 bases, leaving 4 bases not matched to a gene. The CDR3 sequence: CASSGGQGAYEQYF. The DNA of the CDR3 is TGTGCCAGCAGCGGGGGACAGGGAGCCTACGAGCAGTACTTC.

This clone was recorded only once. This chain connects TRBV24-1 to TRBJ1-1, with TRBD1 identical over 10 bases. Germline V gene lookup returns CDR1 KGHDR and CDR2 SFDVKD. Trimming took 4 bases from V and 5 from J; bases not matched to a gene: 12. This CDR3 has 17 amino acids. CDR3 residues: CATSDPTQGQGDTEAFF. As DNA, the CDR3 is TGTGCCACCAGTGACCCAACGCAAGGACAGGGGGATACTGAAGCTTTCTTT.

For this clone: Other DNA variants within this sample encode the same CDR3. DNA of the CDR3: TGTGCCAGCTCACCCGGGGGAGATCAGCCCCAGCATTTT. Its protein product is CASSPGGDQPQHF. The chain employs TRBV18 and TRBJ1-5; maybe TRBD1 (5 bases). Between the trimmed V and J ends, which lost 3 bases and 5 bases, there was a span of 8 bases. This CDR3 is 13 amino acids long. Germline-derived CDR1 and CDR2 are KGHSH and LQKENI.

This chain links TRBV7-3 with TRBJ2-1, with 11 bases aligning to TRBD2. V was clipped by 0 bases and J by 9 bases; unmatched bases: 16. This CDR3 spans 19 amino acids. Germline V gene sequence: CDR1 SGHTA, CDR2 FQGTGA. In DNA form, the CDR3 reads TGTGCCAGCAGCTTAACTTCCGGGTCATTGACTAGCGGGAATACTGAGCAGTTCTTC. Protein product: CASSLTSGSLTSGNTEQFF.

The genes are TRBV6-5 and TRBJ2-3, with D unclear. V was pared by 8 bases and J by 3 bases, with 12 bases between. Germline CDR1 reads MNHEY; CDR2 reads SVGAGI. The CDR3 is made up of 13 amino acids. CDR3 region: CASLGRSTDTQYF. The CDR3 nucleotides read TGTGCCAGCCTCGGACGGTCTACAGATACGCAGTATTTT.

The V gene is TRBV6-5, the J gene TRBJ1-4, with 8 positions matching TRBD1. The germline CDR1 and CDR2 sequences are MNHEY and SVGAGI. There are 15 residues in the CDR3. The V and J ends lost 7 bases and 8 bases, in that order; junction bases with no gene match: 12. The chain's CDR3 is CASTHQGAPGEKLFF. The CDR3 DNA reads as TGTGCCAGCACCCACCAGGGGGCCCCAGGCGAAAAACTGTTTTTT.

The rearrangement uses TRBV7-9 and TRBJ1-4; TRBD1 is a possible D gene (5 bases). The V gene lost 4 bases and the J gene lost 2 bases, with 20 bases spanning the gap. The CDR3 runs to 18 residues. CDR1 is SEHNR, CDR2 FQNEAQ, per germline (reference sequence). The CDR3 sequence is CASSSRQSFQTTNEKLFF. The CDR3 DNA is TGTGCCAGCAGCTCTAGACAGTCCTTCCAAACCACTAATGAAAAACTGTTTTTT. The variable domain in full, completed from reference TRBV7-9 and TRBJ1-4, reads DTGVSQNPRHKITKRGQNVTFRCDPISEHNRLYWYRQTLGQGPEFLTYFQNEAQLEKSRLLSDRFSAERPKGSFSTLEIQRTEQGDSAMYLCASSSRQSFQTTNEKLFFGSGTQLSVL.

This clone showed up just a few times. The chain couples TRBV4-3 to TRBJ1-3; maybe TRBD1 (5 bases). Trimming took 5 bases from V and 1 from J, leaving 18 bases between them. Germline V CDR1 and CDR2: LGHNA, YSLEER. The CDR3 extends over 17 amino acids. CDR3: CASSYSMGGASGNTIYF. The CDR3 nucleotides read TGCGCCAGCAGCTATTCCATGGGGGGAGCATCTGGAAACACCATATATTTT.

This clone showed up just a few times. The chain has TRBV5-5 and TRBJ2-7; D gene ambiguous. V was pared by 1 base and J by 3 bases, with 11 bases between. CDR1 and CDR2 (germline): SGHKS, YYEKEE (reference sequence). This CDR3 is built from 14 residues. The CDR3 sequence is CASSLQDQGYEQYF. The CDR3 bases are TGTGCCAGCAGCTTGCAGGATCAAGGCTACGAGCAGTACTTC. The full variable domain, with the rest looked up from reference TRBV5-5 and TRBJ2-7, is DAGVTQSPTHLIKTRGQQVTLRCSPISGHKSVSWYQQVLGQGPQFIFQYYEKEERGRGNFPDRFSARQFPNYSSELNVNALLLGDSALYLCASSLQDQGYEQYFGPGTRLTVT.